This paragraph covers one T cell receptor (beta chain) sequence. The authors' processing: It was from reference gene primer amplification that nucleated cell counts were estimated. Method: immunoSEQ multiplex PCR; TCRdb's copy keeps in-frame clones and lacks some. V and J calls and clone size are those listed in that table; D and trimming were worked out from the DNA. The sample yields about 59,000 clones, around 67% seen once. Germline V lookup: CDR1 GTSNPN, CDR2 SVGIG (reference sequence). The V gene lost 4 bases and the J gene lost 3 bases, with 18 bases spanning the gap. The CDR3 length is 15 residues. The data were taken from a study of blood T cell repertoires in COVID-19.

Sequenced material: peripheral blood. This TCR derives from a woman between 65 and 79 years old with acute or convalescent COVID-19. The rearrangement links TRBV30 to TRBJ1-1; no reliable D call. CDR3 sequence reads: CAWTRQRYLDTEAFF. The DNA of the CDR3 is TGTGCCTGGACGCGCCAGAGGTACTTGGACACTGAAGCTTTCTTT.